This record looks at one T cell receptor beta chain sequence and its context. TCRdb keeps only in-frame clones here, not all; method: immunoSEQ multiplex PCR. This sample has some 48,000 clones, with roughly 86% found just once. Germline-derived CDR1 and CDR2 are LNHDA and SQIVND (reference sequence). V lost 5 bases, J lost 4 bases, and 8 bases stayed unmatched. The CDR3 is 16 residues long. This sample was included in a study of blood T cell repertoires in COVID-19. Study-level background: Sites in the United States, Italy and Spain provided acute and convalescent COVID-19 samples.

The sequenced sample was peripheral blood. This TCR came from a man between 45 and 60 years old with active COVID-19. V is TRBV19 and J is TRBJ2-1; 10 bases align to TRBD2. The CDR3 nucleotides are TGTGCCAGTAGTTCCGGAGCGGGAGGGATTTACAATGAGCAGTTCTTC. This sequence encodes CASSSGAGGIYNEQFF.